This T cell receptor beta chain was observed in a study of vaccination and CD4 T cells after COVID-19. As for this clonotype: Its antigen is currently unknown.

Sequence data for DNA of cultured CD4+ T cells were generated by the Oncomine TCR Beta short-read assay. Genomic DNA was extracted from cultured CD4+ T cells. TCRdb passed the PCR reads through MiXCR, listing each CDR3 protein once. Of 9,500 to 14,000 distinct CDR3 sequences detected, more than 25% appear once; the ten largest clones hold 23%. V was trimmed by 3 bases and J by 6 bases, leaving 17 bases between them. The germline V gene has CDR1 MNHNS and CDR2 SASEGT. This CDR3 region has 15 residues. Treatment denoted: roughly 10-day PBMC culture with coronavirus spike peptide pools or control peptides (ViraFEST assay).

The sequenced sample consisted of cultured CD4+ T cells from blood. This sequence was found in a human donor with COVID-19. The genes are TRBV6-1 and TRBJ1-2; weak D call: TRBD1 (5 bases). The DNA for the CDR3 is TGTGCCAGCAGTGACGTACGTAGGGGAGTAGATGGCTACACCTTC. Its translation: CASSDVRRGVDGYTF.